This section outlines one T cell receptor beta chain sequence together with its context. Per germline, CDR1 LGHDT and CDR2 YNNKEL (reference sequence). The CDR3 extends over 14 amino acids. The ends were cut back, 2 bases at V and 5 bases at J, with 13 bases in the middle. This sample was taken from a study of blood T cell repertoires in COVID-19. Clones were sequenced by immunoSEQ multiplex PCR, and TCRdb holds only the in-frame ones, with some missing. The sample lists roughly 200,000 clones, approximately 85% seen once, with over 2.5% in the top ten. The sequence came from a man between 60 and 75 years old with acute or convalescent COVID-19. The rearrangement joins TRBV3-1 (or the pseudogene TRBV3-2) to TRBJ2-7; D is ambiguous. Input material: peripheral blood. As DNA, the CDR3 is TGTGCCAGCAGCCAATCCCGTCTGTTTGACGAGCAGTACTTC. Translating gives CASSQSRLFDEQYF.